What follows are 15 T cell receptor beta chains derived from one specimen sequenced in a study of cytomegalovirus exposure and HLA in healthy donors (dated by TCRdb to the late 2010s). The method behind the library was the immunoSEQ multiplex PCR assay. TCRdb stores this immuneACCESS table with in-frame sequences only. Part of the clones is absent; in the studies checked, under half of the shortfall reflects unresolved V genes, and no reason is known for the rest. The sample contains some 260,000 clones, roughly 87% of them found a single time. The ten top clones hold around 3.3% of the sample. The material sequenced was PBMCs. These TCRs come from a woman aged 25 to 39 in good health and CMV-seronegative.

The gene calls are TRBV27 and TRBJ2-7; 7 nucleotides line up with TRBD2. The J segment lost 2 bases and the V segment lost 5 bases, leaving 3 bases of the junction unmatched. The length of the CDR3 is 13 residues. Looked up from germline, CDR1 is MNHEY and CDR2 is SMNVEV (reference sequence). The CDR3 DNA reads TGTGCCAGCAGTCTAGCGGCAGCCTACGAGCAGTACTTC. Translated: CASSLAAAYEQYF.

J is TRBJ2-2 and V is TRBV11-2; no clear D gene. This CDR3 has 16 residues. Germline CDR1 is SGHAT and CDR2 is FQNNGV. V was pared by 0 bases and J by 1 base, with 9 bases between. CDR3 DNA sequence: TGTGCCAGCAGCTTAGAGCCCCCGATGAACACCGGGGAGCTGTTTTTT. This translates into CASSLEPPMNTGELFF.

The chain is built from TRBV6-6 and TRBJ1-1; D is possibly TRBD1 (6 bases). CDR1 is MNHNY, CDR2 SVGAGI, per germline (reference sequence). V lost 2 bases and J lost 5, with 18 bases in between. The CDR3 loop spans 16 amino acids. CDR3 protein: CASSYGQFDQWTEAFF. The CDR3 DNA reads TGTGCCAGCAGTTACGGACAGTTCGATCAGTGGACTGAAGCTTTCTTT.

CDR3 DNA: TGTGCCTGGAGAACGGGACAGGGTATCACAGATACGCAGTATTTT. Translation: CAWRTGQGITDTQYF. This rearrangement joins TRBV30 to TRBJ2-3, with TRBD1 matching 9 bases. The CDR3 covers 15 residues. Germline CDR1 is GTSNPN and CDR2 is SVGIG (reference sequence). J gave up 2 bases and V 3 bases, and 6 bases lay outside the gene matches.

Note on this clone: The same CDR3 is also encoded by other DNA sequences in this sample. The chain couples TRBV25-1 to TRBJ1-2; 9 bases are shared with TRBD1. The germline V gene encodes CDR1 MGHDK and CDR2 SYGVNS. Trimming cost V 2 bases and J 7 bases; bases outside gene matches: 8. The CDR3 has 15 amino acids. As DNA, the CDR3 is TGTGCCAGCAGTGAAATTGGGGACAGGGTGGTTGGCTACACCTTC. Translating it yields CASSEIGDRVVGYTF.

V gene TRBV29-1 combines with J gene TRBJ2-2; D not resolved. The V and J ends lost 5 bases and 1 base respectively, with 5 bases between them. Germline loops: CDR1 SQVTM, CDR2 ANQGSEA. CDR3 size: 12 residues. The CDR3 DNA reads TGCAGCGTTCGGCGGAACACCGGGGAGCTGTTTTTT. Residues: CSVRRNTGELFF.

This clone was detected once. The chain employs TRBV7-9 and TRBJ2-2, with TRBD1 matching over 10 bases. Unmatched junction bases numbered 9, after V lost 2 bases and J lost 6 bases. CDR1 SEHNR and CDR2 FQNEAQ come from the germline V gene (reference sequence). CDR3 length equals 17 residues. In DNA, the CDR3 is TGTGCCAGCAGCTTATTCCGGGACAGGGGACGGGCCGGGGAGCTGTTTTTT. Protein sequence: CASSLFRDRGRAGELFF.

V usage is TRBV7-9 and J usage is TRBJ2-3; 7 bases align to TRBD1. The ends lost 1 base at V and 5 bases at J; junction bases unmatched: 3. Germline CDR1 reads SEHNR; CDR2 reads FQNEAQ (reference sequence). CDR3 size: 14 residues. This CDR3 is CASSLGQGGDTQYF. As DNA, the CDR3 is TGTGCCAGCAGCTTAGGACAGGGTGGAGATACGCAGTATTTT.

The rearrangement links TRBV11-3 to TRBJ1-1; D uncertain. V lost 1 base to trimming and J lost 2 bases, with 11 bases between them. Germline values: CDR1 SGHNT, CDR2 YENEEA. This CDR3 has 15 amino acids. CDR3 sequence: CASSLVGLGNTEAFF. The DNA of the CDR3 is TGTGCCAGCAGCTTAGTAGGCTTGGGAAACACTGAAGCTTTCTTT. Combining the CDR3 with reference TRBV11-3 and TRBJ1-1 gives the whole variable domain EAGVVQSPRYKIIEKKQPVAFWCNPISGHNTLYWYLQNLGQGPELLIRYENEEAVDDSQLPKDRFSAERLKGVDSTLKIQPAELGDSAVYLCASSLVGLGNTEAFFGQGTRLTVV.

The gene calls are TRBV6-5 and TRBJ2-3; 8 bases fit TRBD2. With 1 base clipped from V and 0 bases from J, the junction kept 0 bases outside the gene matches. Germline CDR1 reads MNHEY; CDR2 reads SVGAGI. This CDR3 is 15 amino acids long. The CDR3 DNA is TGTGCCAGCAGTTACTTAGCGGGAAGCACAGATACGCAGTATTTT. Its translation is CASSYLAGSTDTQYF.

J is TRBJ2-1 and V is TRBV28, with 9 bases fitting TRBD2. This CDR3 contains 15 residues. The trim removed 10 bases at V and 10 bases at J, leaving 17 bases unmatched. Germline-derived CDR1 and CDR2 are MDHEN and SYDVKM. CDR3 nucleotide sequence: TGTGCCACTCACAGGGAGCGGGAGGCCACAGGGGAGCAGTTCTTC. Translated: CATHREREATGEQFF.

This clone was seen a few times. The chain's CDR3 is CASRDSIQPQHF. CDR3 bases: TGTGCCAGCAGAGACAGTATTCAGCCCCAGCATTTT. The V gene is TRBV2, the J gene TRBJ1-5, with a tentative D call TRBD1 (5 bases). Germline V gene data show CDR1 as SNHLY and CDR2 as FYNNEI. Trimming stripped 6 bases from V and 6 bases from J, with 9 bases between. This CDR3 has 12 residues.

V is TRBV6-6 and J is TRBJ2-5; 9 bases line up with TRBD2. The CDR3 runs to 15 residues. Germline values: CDR1 MNHNY, CDR2 SVGAGI (reference sequence). V gave up 6 bases and J gave up 3 bases; unmatched junction bases: 8. This chain's CDR3 is CASSFLLAGKETQYF. The CDR3 DNA follows: TGTGCCAGCAGCTTCCTTCTAGCGGGGAAAGAGACCCAGTACTTC.

J is TRBJ2-5 and V is TRBV15; 9 nucleotides agree with TRBD2. CDR3 size: 15 residues. The germline CDR1 and CDR2 sequences are LNHNV and YYDKDF (reference sequence). V dropped 4 bases and J dropped 2; count of bases not matched to a gene: 5. The CDR3 loop is CATSKQTSGQETQYF. As DNA, the CDR3 is TGTGCCACCAGCAAGCAAACTAGCGGGCAAGAGACCCAGTACTTC. The complete variable domain, with remaining parts taken from reference TRBV15 and TRBJ2-5, reads DAMVIQNPRYQVTQFGKPVTLSCSQTLNHNVMYWYQQKSSQAPKLLFHYYDKDFNNEADTPDNFQSRRPNTSFCFLDIRSPGLGDTAMYLCATSKQTSGQETQYFGPGTRLLVL.

The gene calls are TRBV5-6 and TRBJ2-7; the match to TRBD2 covers 8 bases. Germline V lookup: CDR1 SGHDT, CDR2 YYEEEE. The ends lost 4 bases at V and 3 bases at J; junction bases unmatched: 9. The CDR3 is 15 amino acids. CDR3 protein: CASSAGTRRLYEQYF. The CDR3 DNA sequence: TGTGCCAGCAGCGCCGGGACTAGAAGGCTCTACGAGCAGTACTTC. Full variable domain (remainder filled in from reference TRBV5-6 and TRBJ2-7): DAGVTQSPTHLIKTRGQQVTLRCSPKSGHDTVSWYQQALGQGPQFIFQYYEEEERQRGNFPDRFSGHQFPNYSSELNVNALLLGDSALYLCASSAGTRRLYEQYFGPGTRLTVT.